This T cell receptor (beta chain) was sequenced during a study of vaccination and CD4 T cells after COVID-19. Sequence data for DNA of cultured CD4+ T cells were generated by the Oncomine TCR Beta short-read assay. TCRdb used MiXCR to reprocess the PCR reads, holding one entry per CDR3 protein. The top ten clones hold approximately 9.2% of a sample with about 20,000 distinct CDR3 sequences, over 50% of them seen once. The treatment is: roughly 11-day PBMC culture with coronavirus spike peptide pools or control peptides (ViraFEST assay). With 4 bases removed from V and 1 base from J, the gap between germline ends came to 11 bases. Per germline, CDR1 LNHDA and CDR2 SQIVND (reference sequence). CDR3 length: 14 residues. Concerning this clonotype: Its cognate antigen is unknown.

The sequence was collected from a human donor who had recovered from COVID-19. Sequenced: CD4+ T cells from blood, cultured in vitro. The chain employs TRBV19 and TRBJ2-7; perhaps TRBD2 as D (5 bases). Here the CDR3 reads CASSTNGESYEQYF. In nucleotides, the CDR3 is TGTGCCAGTAGTACCAACGGGGAATCCTACGAGCAGTACTTC.